This T cell receptor beta chain was documented in a study of control samples from healthy donors and cancer patients. The protocol was immunoSEQ multiplex PCR, while the TCRdb copy is restricted to in-frame clones and leaves out a portion. Of 110,000 to 150,000 clones in the sample, less than 90% were seen once. Germline V gene data show CDR1 as MDHEN and CDR2 as SYDVKM. V shed 6 bases and J shed 1 base, with 13 bases lying between them. This CDR3 contains 15 residues. Sequenced material: blood. The source of this sequence is a woman in her 30s in good health. The chain joins TRBV28 to TRBJ1-3; D ambiguous. The CDR3 coding sequence is TGTGCCAGCAGACCTATGGAGAGGTCTGGAAACACCATATATTTT. This translates into CASRPMERSGNTIYF.